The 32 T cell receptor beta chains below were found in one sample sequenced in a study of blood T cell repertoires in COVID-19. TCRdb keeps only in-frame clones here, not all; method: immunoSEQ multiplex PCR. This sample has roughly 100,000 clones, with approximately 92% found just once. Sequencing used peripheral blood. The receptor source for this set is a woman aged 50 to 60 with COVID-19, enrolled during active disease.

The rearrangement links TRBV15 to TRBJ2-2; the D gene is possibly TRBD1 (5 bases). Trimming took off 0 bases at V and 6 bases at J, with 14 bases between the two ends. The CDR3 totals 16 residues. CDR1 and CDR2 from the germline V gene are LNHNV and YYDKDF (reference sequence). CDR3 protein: CATSRDDSPKAGELFF. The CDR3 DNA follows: TGTGCCACCAGCAGAGACGACAGTCCCAAGGCCGGGGAGCTGTTTTTT.

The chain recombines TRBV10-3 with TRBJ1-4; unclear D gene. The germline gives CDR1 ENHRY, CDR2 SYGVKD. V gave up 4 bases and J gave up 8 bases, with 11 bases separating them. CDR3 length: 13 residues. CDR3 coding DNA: TGTGCCATCAGTGGGAACAGAGAGGAAAAACTGTTTTTT. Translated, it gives CAISGNREEKLFF.

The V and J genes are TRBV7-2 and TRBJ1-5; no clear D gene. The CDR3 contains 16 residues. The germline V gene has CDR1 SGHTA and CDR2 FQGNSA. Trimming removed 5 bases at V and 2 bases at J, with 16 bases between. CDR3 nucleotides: TGTGCCAGCAGCCCTCGACACCTTACCGGCAATCAGCCCCAGCATTTT. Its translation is CASSPRHLTGNQPQHF.

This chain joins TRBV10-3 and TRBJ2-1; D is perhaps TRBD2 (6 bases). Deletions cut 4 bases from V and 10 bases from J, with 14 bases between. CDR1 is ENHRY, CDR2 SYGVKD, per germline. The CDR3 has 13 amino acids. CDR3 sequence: CAISVQGGEEQFF. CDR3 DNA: TGTGCCATCAGTGTTCAGGGAGGAGAAGAGCAGTTCTTC.

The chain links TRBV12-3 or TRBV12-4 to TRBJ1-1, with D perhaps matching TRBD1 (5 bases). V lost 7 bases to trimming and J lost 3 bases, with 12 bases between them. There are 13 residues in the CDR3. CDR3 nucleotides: TGTGCCAGCACTTTGGGGCTGGACACTGAAGCTTTCTTT. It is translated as CASTLGLDTEAFF.

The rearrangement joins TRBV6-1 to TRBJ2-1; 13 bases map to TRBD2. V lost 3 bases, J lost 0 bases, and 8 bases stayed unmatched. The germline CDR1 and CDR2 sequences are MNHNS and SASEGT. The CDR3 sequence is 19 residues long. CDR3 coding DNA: TGTGCCAGCAGTGAGCGGACTAGCGGGGGTGCTAGCTCCTACAATGAGCAGTTCTTC. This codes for CASSERTSGGASSYNEQFF.

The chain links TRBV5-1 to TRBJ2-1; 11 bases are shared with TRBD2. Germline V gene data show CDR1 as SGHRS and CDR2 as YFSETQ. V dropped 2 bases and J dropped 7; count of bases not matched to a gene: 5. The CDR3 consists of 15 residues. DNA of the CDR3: TGCGCCAGCAGCTTTAGCGGGGGGGTAACAAATGAGCAGTTCTTC. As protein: CASSFSGGVTNEQFF.

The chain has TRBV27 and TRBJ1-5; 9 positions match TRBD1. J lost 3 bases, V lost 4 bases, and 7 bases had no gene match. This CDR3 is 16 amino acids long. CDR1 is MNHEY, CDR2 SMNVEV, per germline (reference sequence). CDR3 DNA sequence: TGTGCCAGCAGTTCCCTTGACAGGGGGGTCAATCAGCCCCAGCATTTT. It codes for CASSSLDRGVNQPQHF.

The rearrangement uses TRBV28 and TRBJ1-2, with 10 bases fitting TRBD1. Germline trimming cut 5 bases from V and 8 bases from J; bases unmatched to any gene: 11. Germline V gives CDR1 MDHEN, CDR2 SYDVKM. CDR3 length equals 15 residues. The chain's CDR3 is CASSGSLTGGWGYTF. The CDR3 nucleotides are TGTGCCAGCAGTGGTTCCTTGACAGGGGGCTGGGGCTACACCTTC.

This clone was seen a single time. The CDR3 sequence: CASSLGGGRTYQPQHF. CDR3 DNA sequence: TGTGCCAGCAGCTTAGGGGGTGGCAGGACATATCAGCCCCAGCATTTT. The V gene is TRBV7-2, the J gene TRBJ1-5, with D maybe TRBD1 (5 bases). V was cut by 1 base and J by 5 bases, with 15 bases left in between. The CDR3 covers 16 residues. Germline V gives CDR1 SGHTA, CDR2 FQGNSA.

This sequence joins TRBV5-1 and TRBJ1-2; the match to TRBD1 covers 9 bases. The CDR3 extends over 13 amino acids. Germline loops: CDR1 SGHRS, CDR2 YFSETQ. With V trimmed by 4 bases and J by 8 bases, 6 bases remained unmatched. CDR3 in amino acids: CASSQGQGGGYTF. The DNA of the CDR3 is TGCGCCAGCAGCCAGGGACAGGGTGGCGGCTACACCTTC.

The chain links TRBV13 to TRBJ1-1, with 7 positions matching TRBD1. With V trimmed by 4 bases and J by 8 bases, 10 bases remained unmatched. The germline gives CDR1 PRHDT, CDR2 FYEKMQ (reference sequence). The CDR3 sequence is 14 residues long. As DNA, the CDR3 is TGTGCCAGCAGCTCCGACAGGGACTTCAAGGAAGCTTTCTTT. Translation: CASSSDRDFKEAFF. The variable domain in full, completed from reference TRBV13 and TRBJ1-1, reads AAGVIQSPRHLIKEKRETATLKCYPIPRHDTVYWYQQGPGQDPQFLISFYEKMQSDKGSIPDRFSAQQFSDYHSELNMSSLELGDSALYFCASSSDRDFKEAFFGQGTRLTVV.

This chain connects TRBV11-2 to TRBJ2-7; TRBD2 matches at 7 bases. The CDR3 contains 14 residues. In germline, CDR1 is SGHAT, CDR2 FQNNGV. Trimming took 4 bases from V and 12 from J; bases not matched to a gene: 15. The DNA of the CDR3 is TGTGCCAGCAGCTCTGGGGGGGGAGCGGATGGTCGGTACGTC. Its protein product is CASSSGGGADGRYV.

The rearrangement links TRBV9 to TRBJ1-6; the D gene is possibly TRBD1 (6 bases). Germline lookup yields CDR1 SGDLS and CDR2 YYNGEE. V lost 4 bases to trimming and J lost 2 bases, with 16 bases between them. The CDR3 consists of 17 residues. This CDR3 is CASSPRGRVTYNSPLHF. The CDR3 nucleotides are TGTGCCAGCAGCCCAAGGGGGAGGGTGACCTATAATTCACCCCTCCACTTT.

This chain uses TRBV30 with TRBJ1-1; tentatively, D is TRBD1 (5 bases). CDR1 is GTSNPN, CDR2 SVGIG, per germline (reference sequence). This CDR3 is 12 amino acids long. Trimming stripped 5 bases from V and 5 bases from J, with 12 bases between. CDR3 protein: CAWGPGRTEAFF. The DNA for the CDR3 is TGTGCCTGGGGTCCAGGGCGGACTGAAGCTTTCTTT.

As DNA, the CDR3 is TGTGCCAGCAGCACGCACAGGGGGCCGGGCACAGATACGCAGTATTTT. It yields the protein CASSTHRGPGTDTQYF. The chain uses TRBV11-2 and TRBJ2-3, with TRBD1 matching 9 bases. Germline V gene data show CDR1 as SGHAT and CDR2 as FQNNGV. The trim removed 5 bases at V and 1 base at J, leaving 7 bases unmatched. The CDR3 totals 16 residues.

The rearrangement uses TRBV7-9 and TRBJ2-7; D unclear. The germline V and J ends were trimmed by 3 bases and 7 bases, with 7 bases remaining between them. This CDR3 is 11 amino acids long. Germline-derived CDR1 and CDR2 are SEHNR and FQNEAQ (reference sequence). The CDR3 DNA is TGTGCCAGCAGCTTGGGCAGGGAGCAGTACTTC. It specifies CASSLGREQYF. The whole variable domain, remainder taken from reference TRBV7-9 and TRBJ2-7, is DTGVSQNPRHKITKRGQNVTFRCDPISEHNRLYWYRQTLGQGPEFLTYFQNEAQLEKSRLLSDRFSAERPKGSFSTLEIQRTEQGDSAMYLCASSLGREQYFGPGTRLTVT.

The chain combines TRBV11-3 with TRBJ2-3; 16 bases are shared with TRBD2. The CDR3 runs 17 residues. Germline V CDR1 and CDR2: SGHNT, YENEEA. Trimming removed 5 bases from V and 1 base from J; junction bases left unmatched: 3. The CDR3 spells CASSLGLAGGGTDTQYF. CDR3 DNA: TGTGCCAGCAGCCTGGGACTAGCGGGGGGGGGCACAGATACGCAGTATTTT.

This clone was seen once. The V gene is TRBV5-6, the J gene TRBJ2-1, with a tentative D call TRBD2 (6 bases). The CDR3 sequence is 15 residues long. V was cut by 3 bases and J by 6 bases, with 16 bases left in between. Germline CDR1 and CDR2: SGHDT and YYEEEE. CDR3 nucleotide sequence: TGTGCCAGCAGCTACACGAGCGGGTTTCTCAATGAGCAGTTCTTC. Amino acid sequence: CASSYTSGFLNEQFF. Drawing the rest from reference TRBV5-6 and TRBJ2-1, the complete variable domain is DAGVTQSPTHLIKTRGQQVTLRCSPKSGHDTVSWYQQALGQGPQFIFQYYEEEERQRGNFPDRFSGHQFPNYSSELNVNALLLGDSALYLCASSYTSGFLNEQFFGPGTRLTVL.

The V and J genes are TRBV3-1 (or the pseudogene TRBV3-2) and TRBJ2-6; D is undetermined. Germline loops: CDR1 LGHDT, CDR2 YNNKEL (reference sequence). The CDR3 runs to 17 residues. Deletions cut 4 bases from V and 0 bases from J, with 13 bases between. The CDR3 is CASSLPRVYSGANVLTF. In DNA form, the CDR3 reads TGTGCCAGCAGCCTCCCCCGGGTCTACTCTGGGGCCAACGTCCTGACTTTC.

CDR3 amino acids: CASSIEAGHGKNIQYF. DNA for the CDR3: TGTGCCAGTAGTATAGAAGCAGGGCATGGCAAAAACATTCAGTACTTC. The gene calls are TRBV19 and TRBJ2-4, with D maybe TRBD1 (5 bases). Germline-derived CDR1 and CDR2 are LNHDA and SQIVND (reference sequence). Deletions cut 0 bases from V and 3 bases from J, with 12 bases between. The CDR3 runs to 16 residues. Complete variable domain (other parts from reference TRBV19 and TRBJ2-4): DGGITQSPKYLFRKEGQNVTLSCEQNLNHDAMYWYRQDPGQGLRLIYYSQIVNDFQKGDIAEGYSVSREKKESFPLTVTSAQKNPTAFYLCASSIEAGHGKNIQYFGAGTRLSVL.

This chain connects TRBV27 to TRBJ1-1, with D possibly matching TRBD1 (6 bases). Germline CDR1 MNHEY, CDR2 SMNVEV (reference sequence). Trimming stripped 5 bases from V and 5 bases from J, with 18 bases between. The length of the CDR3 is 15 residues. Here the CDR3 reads CASSLNPQGRTEAFF. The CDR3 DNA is TGTGCCAGCAGTCTCAACCCACAGGGTCGGACTGAAGCTTTCTTT.

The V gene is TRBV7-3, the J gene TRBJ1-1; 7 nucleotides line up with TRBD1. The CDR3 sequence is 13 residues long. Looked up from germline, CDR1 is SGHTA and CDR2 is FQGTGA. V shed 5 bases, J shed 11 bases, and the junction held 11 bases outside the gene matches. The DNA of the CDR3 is TGTGCCAGCAGCCCCCACAGGGGCGGAAGGGCTTTCTTT. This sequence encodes CASSPHRGGRAFF.

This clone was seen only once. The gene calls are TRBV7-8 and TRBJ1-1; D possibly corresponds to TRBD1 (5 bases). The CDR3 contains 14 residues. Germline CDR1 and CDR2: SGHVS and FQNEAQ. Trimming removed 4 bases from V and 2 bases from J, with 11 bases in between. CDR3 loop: CASSSREGNTEAFF. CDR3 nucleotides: TGTGCCAGCAGCTCCAGGGAGGGCAACACTGAAGCTTTCTTT.

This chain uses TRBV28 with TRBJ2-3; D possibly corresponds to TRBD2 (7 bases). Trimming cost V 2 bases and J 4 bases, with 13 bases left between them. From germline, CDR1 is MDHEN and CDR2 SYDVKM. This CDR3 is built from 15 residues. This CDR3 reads CASSLVGGAADTQYF. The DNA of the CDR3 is TGTGCCAGCAGTTTAGTGGGGGGGGCGGCAGATACGCAGTATTTT.

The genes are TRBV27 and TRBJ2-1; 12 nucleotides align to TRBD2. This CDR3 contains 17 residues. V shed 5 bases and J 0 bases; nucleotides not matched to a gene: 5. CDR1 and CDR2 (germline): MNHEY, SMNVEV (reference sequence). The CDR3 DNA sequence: TGTGCCAGCAGTCTCTCGACTAGCGGGGGCTCCTACAATGAGCAGTTCTTC. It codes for CASSLSTSGGSYNEQFF.

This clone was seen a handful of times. The CDR3 here is CASSYSALTGEETQYF. CDR3 nucleotides: TGTGCCAGCAGTTACTCCGCGCTGACAGGGGAAGAGACCCAGTACTTC. This chain connects TRBV6-2 or TRBV6-3 to TRBJ2-5; TRBD1 agrees at 8 bases. The CDR3 is 16 amino acids. The germline V gene has CDR1 MNHEY and CDR2 SVGEGT. With 0 bases clipped from V and 3 bases from J, the junction kept 6 bases outside the gene matches.

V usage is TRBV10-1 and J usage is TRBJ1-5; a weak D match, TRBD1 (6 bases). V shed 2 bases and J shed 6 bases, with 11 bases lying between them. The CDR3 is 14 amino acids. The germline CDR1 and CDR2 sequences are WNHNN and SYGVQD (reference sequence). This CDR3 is CASSETDRGQPQHF. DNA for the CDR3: TGCGCCAGCAGTGAGACGGACAGAGGTCAGCCCCAGCATTTT.

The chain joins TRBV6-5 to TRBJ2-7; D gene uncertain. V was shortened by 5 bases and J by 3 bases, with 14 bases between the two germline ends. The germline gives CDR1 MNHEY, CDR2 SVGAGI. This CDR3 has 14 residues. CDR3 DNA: TGTGCCAGCAGTCCCCCTACAGTTTTCTACGAGCAGTACGTC. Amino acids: CASSPPTVFYEQYV.

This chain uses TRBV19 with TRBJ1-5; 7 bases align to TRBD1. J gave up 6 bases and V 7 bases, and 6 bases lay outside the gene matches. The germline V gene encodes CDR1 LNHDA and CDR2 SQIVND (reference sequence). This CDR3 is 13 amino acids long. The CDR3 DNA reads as TGTGCCAGTACTTGGACAGGCGGTCAGCCCCAGCATTTT. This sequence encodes CASTWTGGQPQHF.

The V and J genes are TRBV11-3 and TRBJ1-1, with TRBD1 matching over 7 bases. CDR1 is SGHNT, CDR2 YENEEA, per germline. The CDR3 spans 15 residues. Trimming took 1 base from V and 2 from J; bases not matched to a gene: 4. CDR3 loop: CASSLGGQANTEAFF. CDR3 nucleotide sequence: TGTGCCAGCAGCTTAGGAGGACAGGCCAACACTGAAGCTTTCTTT.

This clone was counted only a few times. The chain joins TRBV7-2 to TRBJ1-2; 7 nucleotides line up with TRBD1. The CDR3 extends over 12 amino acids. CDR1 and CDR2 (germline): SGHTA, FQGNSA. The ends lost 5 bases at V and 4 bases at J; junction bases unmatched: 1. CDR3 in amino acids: CASSDRVYGYTF. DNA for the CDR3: TGTGCCAGCAGCGACAGGGTCTATGGCTACACCTTC. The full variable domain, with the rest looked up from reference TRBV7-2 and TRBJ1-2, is GAGVSQSPSNKVTEKGKDVELRCDPISGHTALYWYRQSLGQGLEFLIYFQGNSAPDKSGLPSDRFSAERTGGSVSTLTIQRTQQEDSAVYLCASSDRVYGYTFGSGTRLTVV.